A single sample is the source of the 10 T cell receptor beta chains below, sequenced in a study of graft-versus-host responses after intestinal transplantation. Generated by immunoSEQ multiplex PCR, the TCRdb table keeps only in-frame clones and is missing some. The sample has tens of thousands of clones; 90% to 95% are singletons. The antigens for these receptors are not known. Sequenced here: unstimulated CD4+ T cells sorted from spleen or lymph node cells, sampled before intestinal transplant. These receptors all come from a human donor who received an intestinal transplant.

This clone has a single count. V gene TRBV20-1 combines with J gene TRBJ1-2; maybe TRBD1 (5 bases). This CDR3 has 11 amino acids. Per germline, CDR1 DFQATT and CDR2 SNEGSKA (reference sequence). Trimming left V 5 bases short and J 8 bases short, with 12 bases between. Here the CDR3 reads CSADQGRGYTF. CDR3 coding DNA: TGCAGTGCTGATCAGGGTCGGGGCTACACCTTC.

Here the CDR3 reads CASSLDPAGGPLEQYF. The CDR3 DNA reads as TGTGCCAGCAGCTTAGATCCAGCGGGGGGGCCGCTTGAGCAGTACTTC. This sequence joins TRBV11-2 and TRBJ2-7, with 10 bases aligning to TRBD2. The CDR3 totals 16 residues. Germline trimming cut 0 bases from V and 7 bases from J; bases unmatched to any gene: 9. Germline assignment: CDR1 SGHAT and CDR2 FQNNGV.

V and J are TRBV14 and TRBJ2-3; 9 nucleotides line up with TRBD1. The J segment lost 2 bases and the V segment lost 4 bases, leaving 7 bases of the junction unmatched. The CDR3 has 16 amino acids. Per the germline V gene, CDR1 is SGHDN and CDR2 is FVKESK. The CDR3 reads CASSRRQGVATDTQYF. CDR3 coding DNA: TGTGCCAGCAGCCGCCGACAGGGGGTCGCCACAGATACGCAGTATTTT.

CDR3 nucleotides: TGTGCCAGCAGCCCGCGAGGGACTGGGCAGTACTTC. Protein sequence: CASSPRGTGQYF. J is TRBJ2-7 and V is TRBV11-3; perhaps TRBD2 as D (6 bases). Deletions cut 5 bases from V and 9 bases from J, with 14 bases between. Germline CDR1 reads SGHNT; CDR2 reads YENEEA. This CDR3 comprises 12 residues.

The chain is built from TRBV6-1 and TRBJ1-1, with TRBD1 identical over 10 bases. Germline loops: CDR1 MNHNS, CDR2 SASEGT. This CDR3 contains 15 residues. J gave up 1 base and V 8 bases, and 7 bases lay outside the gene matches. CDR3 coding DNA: TGTGCCAGCGGGGACAGGGGATTAGGGAACACTGAAGCTTTCTTT. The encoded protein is CASGDRGLGNTEAFF.

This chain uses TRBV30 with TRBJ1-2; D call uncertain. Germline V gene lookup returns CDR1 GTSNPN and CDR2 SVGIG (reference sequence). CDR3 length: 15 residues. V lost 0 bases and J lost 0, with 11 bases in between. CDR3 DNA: TGTGCCTGGAGTGTACGCCAGGTCACTAACTATGGCTACACCTTC. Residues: CAWSVRQVTNYGYTF.

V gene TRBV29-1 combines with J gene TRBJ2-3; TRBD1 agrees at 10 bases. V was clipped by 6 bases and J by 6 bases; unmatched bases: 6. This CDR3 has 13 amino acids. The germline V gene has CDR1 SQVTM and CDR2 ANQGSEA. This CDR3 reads CSVGTGDADTQYF. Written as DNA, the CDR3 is TGCAGCGTCGGGACAGGGGATGCCGATACGCAGTATTTT.

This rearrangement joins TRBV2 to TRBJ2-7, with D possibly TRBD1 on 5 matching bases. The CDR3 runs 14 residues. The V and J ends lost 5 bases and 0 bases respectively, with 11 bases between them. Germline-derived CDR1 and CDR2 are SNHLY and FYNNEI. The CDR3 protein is CASSSAGPSYEQYF. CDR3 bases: TGTGCCAGCAGTTCGGCAGGGCCCTCCTACGAGCAGTACTTC.

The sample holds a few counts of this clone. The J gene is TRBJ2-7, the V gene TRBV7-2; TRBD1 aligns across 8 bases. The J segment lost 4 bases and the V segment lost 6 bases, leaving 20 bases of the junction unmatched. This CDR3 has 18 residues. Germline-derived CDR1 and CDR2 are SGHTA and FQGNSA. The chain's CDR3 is CASSLRYPLGTGLYEQYF. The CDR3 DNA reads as TGTGCCAGCAGTTTACGTTACCCACTCGGGACAGGTCTATACGAGCAGTACTTC.

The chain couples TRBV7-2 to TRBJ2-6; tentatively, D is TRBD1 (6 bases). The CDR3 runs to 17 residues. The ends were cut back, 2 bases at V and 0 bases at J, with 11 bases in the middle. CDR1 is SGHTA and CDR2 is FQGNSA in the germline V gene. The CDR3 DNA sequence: TGTGCCAGCAGCTTAATGTTAGGGGGCTCTGGGGCCAACGTCCTGACTTTC. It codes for CASSLMLGGSGANVLTF.